This T cell receptor beta chain was obtained from a study of OX40 agonist ivuxolimab in advanced cancers. Study results and limitations: CD8+ T cells showed, on average, more clonal expansion than CD4+ cells.

This CDR3 comprises 12 residues. Trimming took off 0 bases at V and 4 bases at J, with 4 bases between the two ends. Germline V gene sequence: CDR1 SGHDT, CDR2 YYEEEE. The cohort excluded patients with autoimmune disease history or systemic immunosuppression. Baseline was the first blood sampling point, followed by cycle 4 day 1 and cycle 7 day 1. The data were produced by immunoSEQ multiplex PCR, yet TCRdb's version contains in-frame clones alone and is incomplete. The repertoire holds roughly 30,000 clones, with about four fifths as singletons. On this clone: The antigen is undetermined.

The starting material was CD4+ or CD8+ T cells sorted from blood, obtained in a trial of the OX40 agonist ivuxolimab. The chain is built from TRBV5-6 and TRBJ1-2, with D uncertain. The sequence came from an adult with an advanced solid tumor such as melanoma, head and neck, liver or kidney cancer. CDR3 DNA sequence: TGTGCCAGCAGCTTGGGGATCTATGGCTACACCTTC. This codes for CASSLGIYGYTF.